The clone carrying this T cell receptor beta chain was found a few times. Sample-barcoded 5' priming and a J-beta primer mix drove a second PCR of about 7 to 12 cycles. Each CDR3 protein is one row after TCRdb ran MiXCR on the 5' RACE reads. The profile covers 950,000 to 1,200,000 distinct CDR3 sequences, with around two fifths appearing a single time and about an eighth taken by the ten largest. These data come from a study of blood T cells in healthy people across ages. Germline trimming cut 4 bases from V and 3 bases from J; bases unmatched to any gene: 6. Germline CDR1 ENHRY, CDR2 SYGVKD. The CDR3 spans 17 residues.

The specimen sequenced was blood. The chain uses TRBV10-3 and TRBJ2-1; 13 nucleotides agree with TRBD2. The clonotype originates from a man between 18 and 35 years old in good health. The CDR3 nucleotides are TGTGCCATCAGTGGGACTAGCGGGGGCACCGTCTACAATGAGCAGTTCTTC. It codes for CAISGTSGGTVYNEQFF.